The text below deals with one T cell receptor beta chain. These data are taken from a study of T cells in tumors after PD-1 blockade. Study information: Patients had no prior checkpoint blockade, systemic immunosuppressants, or anti-cancer therapy within 4 weeks.

Profiled with immunoSEQ multiplex PCR; TCRdb holds only in-frame clones, not every one. In the table there are fewer than 15,000 clones, roughly four fifths of which are singletons. This TCR was recovered from a human donor with basal cell carcinoma. Here the sequenced sample was PBMCs, taken after anti-PD-1 treatment.

The CDR3 region is CATSDLDSYEQYF. The CDR3 region has the DNA TGTGCCACCAGTGATTTGGACTCCTACGAGCAGTACTTC. V gene TRBV24-1 combines with J gene TRBJ2-7; no definite D call. Germline CDR1 is KGHDR and CDR2 is SFDVKD. The V end lost 0 bases, the J end lost 0 bases, and 2 bases lay between the germline ends. The CDR3 contains 13 residues.